Here is one T cell receptor (beta chain) with its context. Its specific antigen is unknown. Sequence at one end of the junction differs from germline and may be a read error. The TCR beta CDR3 regions were amplified from RNA transcripts. The first round of RT-PCR for the TCR CDR3 was performed with the HTBI primer set and the Qiagen OneStep RT-PCR kit. The libraries were constructed in a second round of multiplex PCR and then size-selected and purified. Paired-end sequencing of the libraries was performed with 100 bp reads on an Illumina HiSeq2000. The original pipeline was this. Raw data were processed with SOAPnuke, discarding reads with adapters, uncalled bases, mean Phred below 15, or no exact constant-primer or identifier match. High-quality paired reads were merged using COPE v1.2.5, and each unique nucleotide sequence was defined as a clonotype. MiTCR v1.1 was used to align clonotypes to the IMGT TRBV, TRBD and TRBJ reference segments. The analysis included only V-J combinations with a frequency above 0.0001, which together covered around 99% of the repertoires. The TCS score was defined as the ratio of F50 (clonal expansion) to E x V (chaos), calculated using BLOSUM62-based TCRdist between CDR3 peptides within each V-J. Welch's t-statistics and random forest reduced fewer than 550 V-J features to about 12, which were used in a naive Bayes classifier (R e1071). TCRdb's own reprocessing of the public reads used fastp at Q25 and MiXCR and kept productive beta chains. Each CDR3 protein appears once, grouped with its most common genes and DNA. The V and J calls were determined by TCRdb, not by the authors. Counted in this sample were over 400,000 distinct CDR3 sequences; 22% of them appeared once. The ten largest account for roughly 49% of the sample.

The data were taken from a study of T cells in Graves' hyperthyroidism and ophthalmopathy (dated by TCRdb to between 2017 and 2020). With respect to the entire study: Peripheral blood was sampled at the time of initial diagnosis, prior to any treatment. Whether ophthalmopathy could be predicted prospectively was tested in an independent validation cohort made up of about 18 hyperthyroidism patients plus 17 patients who later progressed to ophthalmopathy. According to the paper, TCR Vbeta CDR3 sequencing was carried out on 135 peripheral blood samples, which came from 40 to 45 ophthalmopathy, some 73 hyperthyroidism and approximately 17 progressor patients. To identify TCR V-J signatures that set the groups apart, the researchers used a discovery cohort of 100 patients, made up of approximately 43 with Graves' ophthalmopathy and approximately 57 with stable Graves' hyperthyroidism. The roughly 100 discovery patients were randomly split 7:3 into training and test sets. After blood sampling, hyperthyroidism patients were treated with methimazole at a starting dose of 30 mg daily, and ophthalmopathy patients were treated with high-dose intravenous methylprednisolone. In addition, the study compared T-cell repertoires in thyroid tissue and in blood from roughly six Graves' hyperthyroidism patients.

Study-wide findings and limitations: In cross-validation, a model built on a 13 V-J signature told ophthalmopathy apart from stable hyperthyroidism with 87.88% sensitivity and about 81% specificity, and in testing the same model reached 80%/75%. Most expanded thyroid clonotypes (frequency above 0.001) were also detected in blood, suggesting blood repertoires may reflect thyroid immune responses. Sample size was not statistically predetermined, and investigators were not blinded to group allocation. In validation, the model predicted progression to ophthalmopathy a median of 6.5 months before onset, with 70% to 71% sensitivity and just under 75% specificity.

CDR1 SSHAT and CDR2 FNYEAQ were looked up in the germline V gene (reference sequence). Counted from cysteine to phenylalanine, this CDR3 has 15 amino acids. This entry keeps only the CDR3 DNA: 45 bases, framed from base 1. Moderately to severely active disease, a Clinical Activity Score of at least 3, a NOSPECS grade of at least 4, and a duration under 3 months were present in ophthalmopathy patients. The study excluded patients with uncontrolled infections, other autoimmune diseases, pregnancy or lactation. Diagnoses were based on clinical symptoms, serum thyroxine and TRAb, thyroid ultrasound and orbital computed tomography. PBMCs were separated from approximately 9.9 ml of fresh peripheral blood using Ficoll-Paque density gradient centrifugation. Trizol reagent was used to extract total RNA, and RNA quality was then checked on an Agilent 2100 Bioanalyzer.

The clonotype originates from a woman aged 65 to 85 with Graves' ophthalmopathy. The rearrangement combines TRBV7-7 with TRBJ2-1; the D gene cannot be named for sure. The sequencing input was blood. The nucleotide sequence reads TGTGCTAGCAGCTTCGCTCCAGCCGATTACAATGAGCAGTTCTTC. Its coded protein is CASSFAPADYNEQFF. Reference TRBV7-7 and TRBJ2-1 proteins supply the regions before and after the CDR3; the full variable domain is: GAGVSQSPRYKVTKRGQDVTLRCDPISSHATLYWYQQALGQGPEFLTYFNYEAQPDKSGLPSDRFSAERPEGSISTLTIQRTEQRDSAMYRCASSFAPADYNEQFFGPGTRLTVL.